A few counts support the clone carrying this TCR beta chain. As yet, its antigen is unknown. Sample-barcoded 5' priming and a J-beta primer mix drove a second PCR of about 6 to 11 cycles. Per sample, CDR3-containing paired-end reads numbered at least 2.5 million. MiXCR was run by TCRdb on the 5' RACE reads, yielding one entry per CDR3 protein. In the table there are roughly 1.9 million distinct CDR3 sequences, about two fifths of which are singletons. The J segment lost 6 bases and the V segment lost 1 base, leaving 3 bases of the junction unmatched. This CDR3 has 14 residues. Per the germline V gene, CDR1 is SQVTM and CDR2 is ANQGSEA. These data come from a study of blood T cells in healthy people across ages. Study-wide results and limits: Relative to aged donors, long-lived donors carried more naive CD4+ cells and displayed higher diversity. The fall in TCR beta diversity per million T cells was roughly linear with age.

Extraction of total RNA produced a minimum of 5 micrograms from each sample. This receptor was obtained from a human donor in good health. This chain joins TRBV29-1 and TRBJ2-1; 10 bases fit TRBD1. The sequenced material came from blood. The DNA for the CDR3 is TGCAGCGTTGAAGGGGGGGACAGGGGCAATGAGCAGTTCTTC. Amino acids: CSVEGGDRGNEQFF.